The 5 T cell receptor beta chains presented below share a single source sample, sequenced in a study of Tregs in tolerant kidney transplant recipients. Generated by immunoSEQ multiplex PCR, the TCRdb table keeps only in-frame clones and is missing some. The data contain roughly 66,000 clones, around 90% of them singletons. The source was CD8+ T cells from blood, collected before the transplant. These receptors all stem from a human donor who received a combined kidney and bone marrow transplant.

Note on this clone: An end of the junction differs from the germline gene, which may be a read error. V and J are TRBV14 and TRBJ2-1; 7 nucleotides agree with TRBD2. Germline V gene sequence: CDR1 SGHDN, CDR2 FVKESK. The length of the CDR3 is 15 residues. CDR3 amino acids: CASSPRLASDNEQFF. Written as DNA, the CDR3 is TGTGCCAGCAGCCCCCGACTAGCCTCCGACAATGAGCAGTTCTTC.

The genes are TRBV29-1 and TRBJ2-1; the match to TRBD2 covers 11 bases. V lost 1 base and J lost 5; bases outside the gene matches: 4. Germline CDR1 SQVTM, CDR2 ANQGSEA. This CDR3 is 15 amino acids long. DNA for the CDR3: TGCAGCGTTGAAGGGTCGACTAGCGGGGACAATGAGCAGTTCTTC. Translated: CSVEGSTSGDNEQFF.

This clone has just one count. The rearrangement uses TRBV2 and TRBJ2-5; 10 bases are a match to TRBD2. The CDR3 spans 12 residues. J lost 5 bases, V lost 7 bases, and 1 base had no gene match. The V gene's germline CDR1 is SNHLY and CDR2 FYNNEI. The CDR3 region has the DNA TGTGCCAGCAAGCGGGAGGGGGAGACCCAGTACTTC. It specifies CASKREGETQYF.

The V and J genes are TRBV5-6 and TRBJ1-2, with TRBD1 as a possible D gene (5 bases). The germline V and J ends were trimmed by 6 bases and 5 bases, with 20 bases remaining between them. The CDR3 loop spans 15 amino acids. Per germline, CDR1 SGHDT and CDR2 YYEEEE. CDR3 region: CASITQVAIMYGYTF. CDR3 nucleotide sequence: TGTGCCAGCATCACACAGGTGGCGATAATGTATGGCTACACCTTC. Filled out from reference TRBV5-6 and TRBJ1-2, the complete variable domain reads DAGVTQSPTHLIKTRGQQVTLRCSPKSGHDTVSWYQQALGQGPQFIFQYYEEEERQRGNFPDRFSGHQFPNYSSELNVNALLLGDSALYLCASITQVAIMYGYTFGSGTRLTVV.

This clone was detected a few times. The chain combines TRBV4-2 with TRBJ2-1; 9 bases match TRBD2. V lost 1 base, J lost 15 bases, and 7 bases stayed unmatched. The germline V gene has CDR1 LGHNA and CDR2 YNFKEQ. The CDR3 contains 13 residues. In nucleotides, the CDR3 is TGTGCCAGCAGCCAAGCCATAGCGGGGGAGGCGTTCTTC. Translated: CASSQAIAGEAFF.